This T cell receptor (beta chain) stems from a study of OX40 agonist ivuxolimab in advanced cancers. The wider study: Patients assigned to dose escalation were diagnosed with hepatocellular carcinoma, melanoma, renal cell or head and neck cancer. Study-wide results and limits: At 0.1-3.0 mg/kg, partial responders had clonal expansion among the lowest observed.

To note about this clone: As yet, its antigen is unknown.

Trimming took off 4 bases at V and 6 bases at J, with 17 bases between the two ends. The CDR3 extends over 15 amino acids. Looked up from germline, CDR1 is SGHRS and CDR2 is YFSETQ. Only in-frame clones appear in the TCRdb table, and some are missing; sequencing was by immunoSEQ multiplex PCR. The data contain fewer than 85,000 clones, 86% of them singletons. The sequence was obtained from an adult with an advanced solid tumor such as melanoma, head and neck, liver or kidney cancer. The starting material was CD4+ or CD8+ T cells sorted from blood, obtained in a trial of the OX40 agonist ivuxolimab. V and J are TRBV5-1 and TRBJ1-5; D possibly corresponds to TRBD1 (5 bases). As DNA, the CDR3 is TGCGCCAGCAGCCCTGAGGGTATGGGGGGTCAGCCCCAGCATTTT. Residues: CASSPEGMGGQPQHF.